The entry that follows covers one T cell receptor (beta chain) sequence. Germline assignment: CDR1 SQVTM and CDR2 ANQGSEA. The CDR3 runs 12 residues. Trimming at V came to 4 bases and at J to 2 bases, leaving 0 bases not matched to a gene. These data originate in a study of OX40 agonist ivuxolimab in advanced cancers. Sequencing was performed with immunoSEQ multiplex PCR; in TCRdb, only in-frame clones are kept and a portion is missing. The table shows 50,000 to 80,000 clones, with about 80% occurring only once. V is TRBV29-1 and J is TRBJ2-7; 9 bases fit TRBD1. This clonotype was sampled from an adult with an advanced solid tumor such as melanoma, head and neck, liver or kidney cancer. Sequenced material: CD4+ or CD8+ T cells sorted from blood, taken in a trial of the OX40 agonist ivuxolimab. The CDR3 sequence: CSVGDRAYEQYF. CDR3 DNA: TGCAGCGTTGGGGACAGGGCCTACGAGCAGTACTTC.